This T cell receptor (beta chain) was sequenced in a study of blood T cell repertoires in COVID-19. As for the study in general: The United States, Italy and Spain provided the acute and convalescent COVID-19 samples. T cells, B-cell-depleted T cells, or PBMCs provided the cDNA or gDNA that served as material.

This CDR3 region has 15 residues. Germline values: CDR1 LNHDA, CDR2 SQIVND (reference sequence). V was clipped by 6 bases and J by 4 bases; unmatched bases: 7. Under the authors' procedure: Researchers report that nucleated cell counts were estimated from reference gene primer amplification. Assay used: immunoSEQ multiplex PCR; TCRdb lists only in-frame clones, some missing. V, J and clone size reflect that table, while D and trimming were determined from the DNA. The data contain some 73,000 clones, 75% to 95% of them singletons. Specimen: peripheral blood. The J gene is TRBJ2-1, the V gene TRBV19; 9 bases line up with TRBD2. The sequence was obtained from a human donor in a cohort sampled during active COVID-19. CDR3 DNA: TGTGCCAGTAGCCCGAGTAGCGGGGGTTACAATGAGCAGTTCTTC. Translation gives CASSPSSGGYNEQFF. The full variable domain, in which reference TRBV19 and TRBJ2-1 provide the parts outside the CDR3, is DGGITQSPKYLFRKEGQNVTLSCEQNLNHDAMYWYRQDPGQGLRLIYYSQIVNDFQKGDIAEGYSVSREKKESFPLTVTSAQKNPTAFYLCASSPSSGGYNEQFFGPGTRLTVL.